This section outlines one TCR beta chain sequence together with its context. The CDR3 has 14 residues. The germline V gene has CDR1 MDHEN and CDR2 SYDVKM. V was cut by 3 bases and J by 0 bases, with 9 bases left in between. This sample is part of a study of human T cells and chemical hapten exposure. The wider study: The study lasted around 5 months, and patients were dosed weekly with diphenylcyclopropenone on the scalp throughout. Patches that contained 0.01% DPC were applied to the upper back and read at 6 days.

In the source study's methods: A per-sample median of around 100,000 TCRs was observed, with a range of about 23,224 to 750,000. One entry per CDR3 protein, called by TCRdb with MiXCR from the RACE reads. TCRdb's processing, not the study's, gives the V and J calls here. The sample records around 110,000 distinct CDR3 sequences, around 12% being singletons. As to time point: pre-sensitization, week 0. This sample's treatment: therapeutic diphenylcyclopropenone sensitization with weekly scalp DPC. The clonotype originates from a woman aged 50 to 60 with alopecia areata. Some clones in this sample may be carry-over from other donors' samples. The rearrangement joins TRBV28 to TRBJ2-7; perhaps TRBD1 as D (6 bases). The input for sequencing was whole blood, taken in connection with sensitization to the hapten diphenylcyclopropenone (DPC). The CDR3 loop reads CASSFTGPSYEQYF. The CDR3 DNA reads TGTGCCAGCAGTTTCACAGGGCCCTCCTACGAGCAGTACTTC. Complete variable domain (other parts from reference TRBV28 and TRBJ2-7): DVKVTQSSRYLVKRTGEKVFLECVQDMDHENMFWYRQDPGLGLRLIYFSYDVKMKEKGDIPEGYSVSREKKERFSLILESASTNQTSMYLCASSFTGPSYEQYFGPGTRLTVT.